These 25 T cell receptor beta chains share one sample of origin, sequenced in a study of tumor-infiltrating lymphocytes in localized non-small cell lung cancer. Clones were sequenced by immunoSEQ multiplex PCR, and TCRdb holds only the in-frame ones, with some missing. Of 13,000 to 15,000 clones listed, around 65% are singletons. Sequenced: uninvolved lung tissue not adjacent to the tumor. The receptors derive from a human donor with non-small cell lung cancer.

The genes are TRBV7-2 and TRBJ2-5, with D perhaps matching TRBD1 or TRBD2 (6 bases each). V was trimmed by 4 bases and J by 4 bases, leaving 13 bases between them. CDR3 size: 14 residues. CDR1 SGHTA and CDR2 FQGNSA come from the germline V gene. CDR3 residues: CASSSQQGGETQYF. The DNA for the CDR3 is TGTGCCAGCAGCTCGCAACAGGGAGGAGAGACCCAGTACTTC.

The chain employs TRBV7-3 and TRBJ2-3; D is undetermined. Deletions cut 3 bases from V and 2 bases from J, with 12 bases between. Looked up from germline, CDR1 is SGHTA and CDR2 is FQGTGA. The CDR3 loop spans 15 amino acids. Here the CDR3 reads CASSLDVRPTDTQYF. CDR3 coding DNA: TGTGCCAGCAGCTTGGACGTACGCCCCACAGATACGCAGTATTTT.

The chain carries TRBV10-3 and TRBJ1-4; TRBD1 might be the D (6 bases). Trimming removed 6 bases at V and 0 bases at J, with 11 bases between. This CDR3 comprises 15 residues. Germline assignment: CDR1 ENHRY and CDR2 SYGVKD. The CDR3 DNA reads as TGTGCCATCAGCAGGGGAACTGCAACTAATGAAAAACTGTTTTTT. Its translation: CAISRGTATNEKLFF.

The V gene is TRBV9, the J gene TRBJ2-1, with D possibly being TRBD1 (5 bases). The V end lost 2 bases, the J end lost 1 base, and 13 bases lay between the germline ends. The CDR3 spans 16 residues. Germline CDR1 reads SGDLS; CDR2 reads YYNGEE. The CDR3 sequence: CASSVETVPSYNEQFF. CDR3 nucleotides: TGTGCCAGCAGCGTCGAGACAGTCCCATCCTACAATGAGCAGTTCTTC.

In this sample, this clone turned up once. CDR3 bases: TGTGCCTGGAGTAGGACCTTAGGGGAGCAGTACTTC. It yields the protein CAWSRTLGEQYF. The chain couples TRBV30 to TRBJ2-7; D is unclear. The CDR3 is 12 amino acids. With 2 bases removed from V and 7 bases from J, the gap between germline ends came to 12 bases. Germline CDR1 GTSNPN, CDR2 SVGIG (reference sequence).

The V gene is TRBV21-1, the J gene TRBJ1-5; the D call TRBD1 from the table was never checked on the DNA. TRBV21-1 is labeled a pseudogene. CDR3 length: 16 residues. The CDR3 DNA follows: TGTGCCAGCAGCTCCCGGGACAGTGGGTTCAATCAGCCCCAGCATTTT. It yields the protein CASSSRDSGFNQPQHF.

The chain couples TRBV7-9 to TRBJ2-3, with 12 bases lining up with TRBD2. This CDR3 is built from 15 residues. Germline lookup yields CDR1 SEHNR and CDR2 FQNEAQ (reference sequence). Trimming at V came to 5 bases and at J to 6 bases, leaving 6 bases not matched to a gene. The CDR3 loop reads CASSRTSGTGDTQYF. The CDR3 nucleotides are TGTGCCAGCAGCCGGACTAGCGGGACTGGGGATACGCAGTATTTT.

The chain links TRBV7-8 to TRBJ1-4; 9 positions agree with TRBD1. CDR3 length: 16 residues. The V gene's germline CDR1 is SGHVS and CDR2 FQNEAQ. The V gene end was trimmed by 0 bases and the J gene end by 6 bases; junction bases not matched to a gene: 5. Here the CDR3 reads CASSLAWTGAYEKLFF. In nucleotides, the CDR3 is TGTGCCAGCAGCTTAGCGTGGACAGGGGCTTATGAAAAACTGTTTTTT.

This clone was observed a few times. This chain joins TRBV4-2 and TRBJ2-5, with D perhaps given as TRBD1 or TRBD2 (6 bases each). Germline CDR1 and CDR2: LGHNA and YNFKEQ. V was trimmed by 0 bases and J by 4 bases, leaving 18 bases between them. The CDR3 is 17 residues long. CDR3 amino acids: CASSQDPPGEEGETQYF. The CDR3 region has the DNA TGTGCCAGCAGCCAAGATCCGCCAGGGGAGGAGGGAGAGACCCAGTACTTC.

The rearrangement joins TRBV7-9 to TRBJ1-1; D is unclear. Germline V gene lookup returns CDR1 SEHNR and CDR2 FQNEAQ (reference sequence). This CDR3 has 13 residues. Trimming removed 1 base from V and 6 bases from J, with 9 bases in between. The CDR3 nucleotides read TGTGCCAGCAGCTTAGAGCTACGGTCTGAAGCTTTCTTT. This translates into CASSLELRSEAFF.

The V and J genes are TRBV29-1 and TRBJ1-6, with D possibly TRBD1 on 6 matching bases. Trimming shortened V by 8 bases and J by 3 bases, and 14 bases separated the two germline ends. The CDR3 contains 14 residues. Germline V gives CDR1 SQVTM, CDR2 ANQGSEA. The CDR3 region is CSIRQDSYNSPLHF. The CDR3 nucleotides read TGCAGCATAAGACAGGACAGCTATAATTCACCCCTCCACTTT. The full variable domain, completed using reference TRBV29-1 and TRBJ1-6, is SAVISQKPSRDICQRGTSLTIQCQVDSQVTMMFWYRQQPGQSLTLIATANQGSEATYESGFVIDKFPISRPNLTFSTLTVSNMSPEDSSIYLCSIRQDSYNSPLHFGNGTRLTVT.

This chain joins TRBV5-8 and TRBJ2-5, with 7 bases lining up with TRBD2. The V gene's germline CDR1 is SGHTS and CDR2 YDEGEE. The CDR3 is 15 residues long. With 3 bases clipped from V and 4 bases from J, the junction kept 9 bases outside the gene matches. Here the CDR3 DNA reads TGTGCCAGCAGCTCGGACGGGGGGTCAGGAGAGACCCAGTACTTC. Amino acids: CASSSDGGSGETQYF.

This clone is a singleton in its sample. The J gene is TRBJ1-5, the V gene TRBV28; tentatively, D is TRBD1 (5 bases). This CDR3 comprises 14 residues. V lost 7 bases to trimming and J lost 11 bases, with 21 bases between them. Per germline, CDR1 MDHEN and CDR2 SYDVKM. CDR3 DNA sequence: TGTGCCAGCACCTTGGGGGGGGTGATGGGGACCCAGCATTTT. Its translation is CASTLGGVMGTQHF.

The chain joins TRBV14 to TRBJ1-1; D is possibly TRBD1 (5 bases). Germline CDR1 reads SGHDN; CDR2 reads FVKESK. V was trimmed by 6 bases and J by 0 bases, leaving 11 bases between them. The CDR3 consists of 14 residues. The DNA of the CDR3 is TGTGCCAGCAGTCCGGCAGGGATGAACACTGAAGCTTTCTTT. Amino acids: CASSPAGMNTEAFF.

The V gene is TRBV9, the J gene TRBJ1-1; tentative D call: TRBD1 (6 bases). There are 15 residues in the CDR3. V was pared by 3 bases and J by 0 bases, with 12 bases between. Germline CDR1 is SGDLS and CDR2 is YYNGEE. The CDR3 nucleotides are TGTGCCAGCAGCGAGCGGACAGTGATGAACACTGAAGCTTTCTTT. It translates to CASSERTVMNTEAFF.

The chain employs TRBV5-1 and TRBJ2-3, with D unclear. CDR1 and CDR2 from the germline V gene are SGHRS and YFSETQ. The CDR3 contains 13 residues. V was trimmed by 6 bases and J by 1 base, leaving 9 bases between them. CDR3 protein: CASMDPGTDTQYF. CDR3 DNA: TGCGCCAGCATGGACCCCGGCACAGATACGCAGTATTTT.

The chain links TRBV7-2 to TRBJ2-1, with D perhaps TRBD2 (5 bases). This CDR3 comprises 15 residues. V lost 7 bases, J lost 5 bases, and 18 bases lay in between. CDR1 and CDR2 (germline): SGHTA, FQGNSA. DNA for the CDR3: TGTGCCAGCACCGCGAGGAGGTCCATAAACAATGAGCAGTTCTTC. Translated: CASTARRSINNEQFF.

CDR3 sequence reads: CASSGGSLAPLHF. The CDR3 DNA follows: TGTGCCAGCAGTGGAGGGTCCCTAGCACCCCTCCACTTT. This chain links TRBV2 with TRBJ1-6; D is undetermined. CDR3 length: 13 amino acids. The V end was cut by 4 bases, the J end by 11 bases, with 12 bases between. CDR1 and CDR2 from the germline V gene are SNHLY and FYNNEI.

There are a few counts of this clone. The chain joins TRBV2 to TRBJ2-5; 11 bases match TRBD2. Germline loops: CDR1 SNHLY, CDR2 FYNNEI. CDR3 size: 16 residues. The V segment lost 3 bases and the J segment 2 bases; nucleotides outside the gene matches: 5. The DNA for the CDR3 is TGTGCCAGCAGTGACCCCGGGACTAGCGGACAAGAGACCCAGTACTTC. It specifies CASSDPGTSGQETQYF.

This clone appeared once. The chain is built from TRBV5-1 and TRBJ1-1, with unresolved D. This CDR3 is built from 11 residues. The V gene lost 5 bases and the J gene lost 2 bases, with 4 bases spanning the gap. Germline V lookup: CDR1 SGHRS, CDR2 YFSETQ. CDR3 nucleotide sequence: TGCGCCAGCAGGAGTAACACTGAAGCTTTCTTT. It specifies CASRSNTEAFF.

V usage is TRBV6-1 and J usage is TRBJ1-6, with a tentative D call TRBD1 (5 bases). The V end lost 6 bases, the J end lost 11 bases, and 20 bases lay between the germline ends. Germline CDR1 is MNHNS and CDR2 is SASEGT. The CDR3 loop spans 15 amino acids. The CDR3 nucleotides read TGTGCCAGCAGCCTTGGGTCCGACGGGGGTCCACCCCTCCACTTT. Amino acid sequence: CASSLGSDGGPPLHF.

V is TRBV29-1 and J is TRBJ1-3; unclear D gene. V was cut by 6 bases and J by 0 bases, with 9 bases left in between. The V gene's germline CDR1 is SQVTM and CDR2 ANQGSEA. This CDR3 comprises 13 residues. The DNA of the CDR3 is TGCAGCGTAGTATCATTCTCTGGAAACACCATATATTTT. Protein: CSVVSFSGNTIYF. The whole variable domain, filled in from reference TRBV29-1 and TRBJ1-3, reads SAVISQKPSRDICQRGTSLTIQCQVDSQVTMMFWYRQQPGQSLTLIATANQGSEATYESGFVIDKFPISRPNLTFSTLTVSNMSPEDSSIYLCSVVSFSGNTIYFGEGSWLTVV.

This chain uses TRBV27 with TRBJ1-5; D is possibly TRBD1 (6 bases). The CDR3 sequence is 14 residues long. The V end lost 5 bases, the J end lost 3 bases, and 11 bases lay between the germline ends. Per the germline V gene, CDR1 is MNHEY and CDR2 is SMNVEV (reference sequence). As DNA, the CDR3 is TGTGCCAGCAGTCGTGGGACAAACAATCAGCCCCAGCATTTT. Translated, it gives CASSRGTNNQPQHF.

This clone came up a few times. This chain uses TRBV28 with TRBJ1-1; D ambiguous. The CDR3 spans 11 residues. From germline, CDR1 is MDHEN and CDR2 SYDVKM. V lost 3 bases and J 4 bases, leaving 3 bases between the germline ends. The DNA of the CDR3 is TGTGCCAGCAGTTTTAGCACTGAAGCTTTCTTT. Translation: CASSFSTEAFF. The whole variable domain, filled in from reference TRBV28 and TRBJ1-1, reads DVKVTQSSRYLVKRTGEKVFLECVQDMDHENMFWYRQDPGLGLRLIYFSYDVKMKEKGDIPEGYSVSREKKERFSLILESASTNQTSMYLCASSFSTEAFFGQGTRLTVV.

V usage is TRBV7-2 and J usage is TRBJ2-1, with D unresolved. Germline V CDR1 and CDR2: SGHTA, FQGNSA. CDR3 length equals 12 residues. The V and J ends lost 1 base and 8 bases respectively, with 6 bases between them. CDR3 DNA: TGTGCCAGCAGCTTAGATGCCCATGAGCAGTTCTTC. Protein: CASSLDAHEQFF.